This TCR beta chain is drawn from a study of blood T cells in healthy people across ages (dated by TCRdb to between 2014 and 2017). Looking at the study overall: In model experiments, roughly one uniquely barcoded TCR beta cDNA molecule per two T cells was captured by template switching. The donors were split into four age groups: young (average around 15 years), middle-aged (around 37), aged (approximately 60) and long-lived (over 80). Age-related changes in TCR beta repertoire diversity were measured in the study by deep sequencing normalized with unique cDNA molecular identifiers. To avoid experimental bias, donors of different ages were distributed randomly across sequencing lanes. The study analyzed two additional independent replicas of 1 million unique cDNA reads from the same blood draw for two donors, one aged 18 to 29 and one aged 80 or older. Findings and caveats that apply to the study as a whole: Because donor CMV infection status was unknown, age-related changes in expanded clonotypes were potentially confounded. Observed TCR beta diversity per million T cells fell roughly linearly with age, and a significant reduction was already apparent by age approximately 41. Compared with the aged group, the long-lived group had more naive CD4+ T cells, fewer expanded clones and increased TCR diversity, a pattern suggesting age selection. Bulk unsorted PBMC profiling prevented conclusive comparison of naive and antigen-experienced compartments. There was a strong correlation between observed TCR beta diversity and the percentage of naive T cells measured by flow cytometry. Estimates of total diversity from one million sequenced T cells were regarded as lower bounds and underestimates.

Donors were roughly 40 systemically healthy Caucasian individuals from Russia aged roughly 6 to 95 years. Approximately 10 milliliters of peripheral blood were collected from each donor into EDTA-treated Vacutainer tubes. PBMCs were isolated by Ficoll-Paque density-gradient centrifugation, with at least 6 million obtained per sample. Total RNA, at least 6 micrograms per sample, was extracted from PBMCs with Trizol reagent. The percentages of naive CD45RAhigh/CD27high T cells were determined by flow cytometry on a PBMC aliquot from every donor. On this clonotype: What antigen it recognizes has not been identified. Base qualities are not recorded, but no much larger clone differs from it by a single base.

The library was built by means of 5' RACE. Sequenced using an Illumina HiSeq 2500. The second PCR ran for about 7 to 11 cycles and used a J-beta primer mix along with a sample-barcoded 5' primer. Each TCR beta cDNA molecule received a unique molecular identifier from a template-switch 5' adaptor carrying 12 random nucleotides. Each sample yielded at least 3 million CDR3-containing paired-end reads. The Mint cDNA synthesis kit, primed by a TRBC-specific oligonucleotide, was used to synthesize first-strand cDNA from all RNA. Following uracil-DNA glycosylase treatment, a first 18-cycle PCR with universal primers M1SS and BC2_uni_R was performed on all cDNA. The authors' analysis ran thus. Normalization of each sample was performed by random selection of 1 million high-quality reads, each carrying a distinct molecular identifier. Reads with shared molecular identifiers were discarded instead of being binned into consensus sequences. MiTCR, set to a Q25 quality threshold and the strictest error-elimination algorithm, was used for CDR3 identification, clonotype clustering and error correction. A nonparametric unseen species model with Euler transformation was used to estimate a lower bound on total TCR beta diversity. TCRdb cleaned the public reads at Q25 with fastp, built clones with MiXCR and kept in-frame beta chains. Identical CDR3 proteins give one entry, which carries the most common genes and DNA. The V and J calls were determined by TCRdb, not by the authors. In all, the sample holds fewer than 1,000,000 distinct CDR3 sequences, and about 46% of those were seen once. The ten largest clones add up to 15% to 20% of the sample.

A distance of 24 bases separates the germline ends of V and J, which lose 6 bases and 14 bases respectively. CDR3 length: 14 amino acids, cysteine to phenylalanine. Only the CDR3 DNA is retained, 42 bases long and in frame from the first base. CDR1 and CDR2 are drawn from the germline V gene: KGHSH, LQKENI. This clonotype was obtained from a man older than 75 in good health. The chain couples TRBV18 to TRBJ2-3; the D segment could be TRBD2, given 6 matching bases. Sequenced sample: blood. The DNA sequence is TGTGCCAGCTCCATGGGCAGGGACTTAAGATACGCGTATTTT. Its protein reads: CASSMGRDLRYAYF.